This T cell receptor beta chain was recorded in a study of blood T cell repertoires in COVID-19. For the study at large: Samples of COVID-19 (acute and convalescent) were obtained from the United States, Italy and Spain. In each case, the material was cDNA or gDNA derived from T cells, B-cell-depleted T cells, or PBMCs.

How the authors handled the data: Reference gene primer amplification gave estimated nucleated cell counts. Assay used: immunoSEQ multiplex PCR; TCRdb lists only in-frame clones, some missing. The D gene and trimming were derived from the DNA, and the V and J assignments and clone size from that table. The repertoire includes approximately 230,000 clones, 80% to 90% of them detected once, and nearly 20% sits in the top ten. The source material was peripheral blood. This clonotype originated in a man aged 25 to 40 with active or convalescent COVID-19.

The CDR3 bases are TGTGCCACCAGCGCGGGACCGGACTATGGCTACACCTTC. Encoded protein: CATSAGPDYGYTF. The rearrangement links TRBV15 to TRBJ1-2, with a possible D match to TRBD1 (5 bases). Germline V lookup: CDR1 LNHNV, CDR2 YYDKDF (reference sequence). V lost 5 bases and J lost 3, with 10 bases in between. The length of the CDR3 is 13 residues. Based on the CDR3 plus reference TRBV15 and TRBJ1-2, the full variable domain is DAMVIQNPRYQVTQFGKPVTLSCSQTLNHNVMYWYQQKSSQAPKLLFHYYDKDFNNEADTPDNFQSRRPNTSFCFLDIRSPGLGDTAMYLCATSAGPDYGYTFGSGTRLTVV.